A single sample gave rise to the 22 T cell receptor beta chains below, sequenced in a study of T cells in Graves' hyperthyroidism and ophthalmopathy. RNA transcripts served as the template for amplifying TCR beta CDR3 regions. When the TCR CDR3 underwent first-round RT-PCR, the HTBI primer set was used. Each CDR3 protein gets one entry after TCRdb re-called the multiplex PCR reads with MiXCR. The sample has almost 600,000 distinct CDR3 sequences, about 14% seen once. Sequences were obtained from blood. These receptors originate from a woman in her 30s with Graves' hyperthyroidism that later progressed to Graves' ophthalmopathy.

This clonotype was counted many times. The chain employs TRBV7-3 and TRBJ2-1; 7 nucleotides align to TRBD2. Germline CDR1 is SGHTA and CDR2 is FQGTGA. The CDR3 is 16 residues long. V shed 5 bases, J shed 7 bases, and the junction held 14 bases outside the gene matches. The CDR3 DNA follows: TGTGCCAGCAGCCCTTCAAATGCACTGGGGGGGAATGAGCAGTTCTTC. This gives the protein CASSPSNALGGNEQFF.

This clonotype was counted many times. The chain couples TRBV7-2 to TRBJ2-1; no firm D call. The V gene lost 2 bases and the J gene lost 6 bases, with 8 bases spanning the gap. The germline V gene has CDR1 SGHTA and CDR2 FQGNSA. There are 13 residues in the CDR3. The CDR3 spells CASSLNSLNEQFF. The CDR3 nucleotides are TGTGCCAGCAGCTTAAACTCTCTCAATGAGCAGTTCTTC.

This clonotype has ten or more counts. This sequence joins TRBV7-3 and TRBJ2-1, with 7 bases fitting TRBD1. CDR1 is SGHTA and CDR2 is FQGTGA in the germline V gene. J gave up 4 bases and V 0 bases, and 3 bases lay outside the gene matches. This CDR3 region has 15 residues. CDR3 DNA: TGTGCCAGCAGCTTAACCGGGACAGCTTACAATGAGCAGTTCTTC. This codes for CASSLTGTAYNEQFF. Looking up the rest from reference TRBV7-3 and TRBJ2-1 gives the full variable domain: GAGVSQTPSNKVTEKGKYVELRCDPISGHTALYWYRQSLGQGPEFLIYFQGTGAADDSGLPNDRFFAVRPEGSVSTLKIQRTERGDSAVYLCASSLTGTAYNEQFFGPGTRLTVL.

This clonotype was recorded at least ten times. The rearrangement links TRBV28 to TRBJ2-7; D is uncertain. The CDR3 covers 11 residues. Germline V lookup: CDR1 MDHEN, CDR2 SYDVKM. V gave up 7 bases and J gave up 4 bases, with 8 bases separating them. CDR3 in DNA: TGTGCCAGCACTCCAGGATACGAGCAGTACTTC. Amino acids: CASTPGYEQYF.

In this sample, this clonotype turned up many times. V is TRBV7-9 and J is TRBJ2-1; maybe TRBD2 (5 bases). V lost 1 base, J lost 13 bases, and 14 bases lay in between. CDR1 SEHNR and CDR2 FQNEAQ come from the germline V gene (reference sequence). CDR3 length equals 13 residues. In DNA form, the CDR3 reads TGTGCCAGCAGCTTAGGACAACTAGTACGCCAGTTCTTC. It specifies CASSLGQLVRQFF.

This chain links TRBV11-2 with TRBJ1-3; D perhaps matches TRBD1 (6 bases). From germline, CDR1 is SGHAT and CDR2 FQNNGV. The CDR3 contains 14 residues. V shed 8 bases and J shed 0 bases, with 11 bases lying between them. The CDR3 sequence: CASGGAPSGNTIYF. In DNA, the CDR3 is TGTGCCAGCGGGGGCGCCCCCTCTGGAAACACCATATATTTT.

Many counts were recorded for this clonotype. CDR3 protein: CSAEGPWNTEAFF. In DNA form, the CDR3 reads TGCAGTGCGGAGGGACCCTGGAACACTGAAGCTTTCTTT. This rearrangement joins TRBV20-1 to TRBJ1-1; D is perhaps TRBD1 (5 bases). The CDR3 length is 13 residues. V lost 6 bases and J 1 base, leaving 12 bases between the germline ends. Germline V gene data show CDR1 as DFQATT and CDR2 as SNEGSKA (reference sequence).

This sequence joins TRBV30 and TRBJ2-7; D perhaps matches TRBD1 (5 bases). From germline, CDR1 is GTSNPN and CDR2 SVGIG (reference sequence). Trimming took 1 base from V and 3 from J, leaving 16 bases between them. CDR3 size: 15 residues. The CDR3 bases are TGTGCCTGGAGTGGAAGGGGTAGAGAGCTCTACGAGCAGTACTTC. It is translated as CAWSGRGRELYEQYF.

This clonotype has ten or more counts. V gene TRBV6-1 combines with J gene TRBJ1-1, with a possible D match to TRBD1 (5 bases). Trimming took off 2 bases at V and 3 bases at J, with 7 bases between the two ends. This CDR3 comprises 13 residues. The V gene's germline CDR1 is MNHNS and CDR2 SASEGT. DNA for the CDR3: TGTGCCAGCAGTGAACTGGGGGACACTGAAGCTTTCTTT. As protein: CASSELGDTEAFF.

This clonotype was counted at least ten times. The chain is built from TRBV7-2 and TRBJ1-5, with 12 bases lining up with TRBD1. Germline lookup yields CDR1 SGHTA and CDR2 FQGNSA. This CDR3 comprises 17 residues. V shed 1 base and J 7 bases; nucleotides not matched to a gene: 8. The CDR3 sequence: CASSLEGTGGWRQPQHF. CDR3 in DNA: TGTGCCAGCAGCTTAGAGGGGACAGGGGGCTGGAGGCAGCCCCAGCATTTT.

The chain employs TRBV13 and TRBJ2-2; 8 bases line up with TRBD1. V lost 6 bases and J lost 8; bases outside the gene matches: 14. Germline V gene lookup returns CDR1 PRHDT and CDR2 FYEKMQ (reference sequence). This CDR3 comprises 16 residues. The CDR3 region has the DNA TGTGCCAGCAGAACCTGGGCCAGGGGGCGTCTTGGGGAGCTGTTTTTT. This codes for CASRTWARGRLGELFF.

This clonotype was seen many times. The chain uses TRBV19 and TRBJ2-1; TRBD2 aligns across 7 bases. The germline V gene has CDR1 LNHDA and CDR2 SQIVND (reference sequence). V shed 1 base and J 6 bases; nucleotides not matched to a gene: 6. This CDR3 region has 15 residues. The CDR3 is CASSIGREYGNEQFF. The CDR3 DNA reads as TGTGCCAGTAGTATAGGGCGGGAGTATGGCAATGAGCAGTTCTTC.

This clonotype was picked up many times. The rearrangement uses TRBV3-1 and TRBJ2-1, with D tentatively TRBD1 (5 bases). This CDR3 has 13 amino acids. Deletions cut 1 base from V and 9 bases from J, with 10 bases between. The germline V gene has CDR1 LGHDT and CDR2 YNNKEL (reference sequence). The CDR3 DNA sequence: TGTGCCAGCAGCCAAGGCAGGGTCGGTGAGCAGTTCTTC. Protein product: CASSQGRVGEQFF.

This sequence joins TRBV14 and TRBJ1-2; TRBD1 is a possible D gene (5 bases). Germline V gene data show CDR1 as SGHDN and CDR2 as FVKESK. The CDR3 runs 13 residues. Deletions cut 0 bases from V and 6 bases from J, with 8 bases between. CDR3 sequence (DNA): TGTGCCAGCAGCCAAGAGCGGGGGGATGGCTACACCTTC. This translates into CASSQERGDGYTF.

This chain uses TRBV4-2 with TRBJ2-3; D unresolved. Germline lookup yields CDR1 LGHNA and CDR2 YNFKEQ. V dropped 2 bases and J dropped 4 bases, with 7 bases sitting between them. The length of the CDR3 is 13 residues. The CDR3 region is CASSQLVADTQYF. The CDR3 DNA follows: TGTGCCAGCAGCCAACTGGTGGCAGATACGCAGTATTTT.

This clonotype turned up a few times. The chain uses TRBV28 and TRBJ2-1, with TRBD2 identical over 11 bases. Per the germline V gene, CDR1 is MDHEN and CDR2 is SYDVKM. Unmatched junction bases numbered 6, after V lost 5 bases and J lost 0 bases. CDR3 length: 17 amino acids. CDR3 sequence reads: CASSVFSGRASYNEQFF. DNA of the CDR3: TGTGCCAGCAGTGTATTTAGCGGGAGGGCCTCCTACAATGAGCAGTTCTTC. Full variable domain (remainder filled in from reference TRBV28 and TRBJ2-1): DVKVTQSSRYLVKRTGEKVFLECVQDMDHENMFWYRQDPGLGLRLIYFSYDVKMKEKGDIPEGYSVSREKKERFSLILESASTNQTSMYLCASSVFSGRASYNEQFFGPGTRLTVL.

This clonotype has more than one count but fewer than ten. The chain carries TRBV5-1 and TRBJ1-2; weak D call: TRBD1 (6 bases). This CDR3 is 15 amino acids long. Germline CDR1 SGHRS, CDR2 YFSETQ. V dropped 0 bases and J dropped 4 bases, with 13 bases sitting between them. The CDR3 here is CASSLDLGAAYGYTF. CDR3 coding DNA: TGCGCCAGCAGCTTGGACTTGGGGGCGGCCTATGGCTACACCTTC.

The chain joins TRBV5-1 to TRBJ2-2, with 10 bases that match TRBD1. V was clipped by 7 bases and J by 1 base; unmatched bases: 4. This CDR3 has 15 amino acids. Germline values: CDR1 SGHRS, CDR2 YFSETQ. In DNA form, the CDR3 reads TGCGCCAGCCGGGGGACAGGGGAGAACACCGGGGAGCTGTTTTTT. Amino acids: CASRGTGENTGELFF. Complete variable domain (other parts from reference TRBV5-1 and TRBJ2-2): KAGVTQTPRYLIKTRGQQVTLSCSPISGHRSVSWYQQTPGQGLQFLFEYFSETQRNKGNFPGRFSGRQFSNSRSEMNVSTLELGDSALYLCASRGTGENTGELFFGEGSRLTVL.

This clonotype was picked up many times. The genes are TRBV10-3 and TRBJ1-3; D is uncertain. The germline V gene encodes CDR1 ENHRY and CDR2 SYGVKD. The CDR3 covers 13 residues. The V end lost 8 bases, the J end lost 4 bases, and 12 bases lay between the germline ends. CDR3 coding DNA: TGTGCCATCGCCGGGGAACGCGGAAACACCATATATTTT. The encoded protein is CAIAGERGNTIYF.

This clonotype was seen ten or more times. This chain links TRBV5-5 with TRBJ2-5, with a weak D call TRBD2 (5 bases). The germline CDR1 and CDR2 sequences are SGHKS and YYEKEE (reference sequence). Trimming cost V 7 bases and J 2 bases, with 15 bases left between them. The CDR3 spans 14 residues. CDR3 region: CASESYPGQETQYF. In DNA form, the CDR3 reads TGTGCCAGCGAGTCGTACCCGGGGCAAGAGACCCAGTACTTC. Variable domain in full (rest from reference TRBV5-5 and TRBJ2-5): DAGVTQSPTHLIKTRGQQVTLRCSPISGHKSVSWYQQVLGQGPQFIFQYYEKEERGRGNFPDRFSARQFPNYSSELNVNALLLGDSALYLCASESYPGQETQYFGPGTRLLVL.

This clonotype has at least ten counts. At one of its ends the junction is not consistent with the germline gene, which may arise from a read error. The chain joins TRBV12-3 or TRBV12-4 to TRBJ2-3, with a tentative D call TRBD2 (5 bases). This CDR3 has 11 residues. The CDR3 DNA reads as TGCGCCAGCGGTTCCACAGATACGCAGTATTTT. Translation: CASGSTDTQYF.

The table lists this clonotype with many counts. CDR3 DNA sequence: TGTGCCAGCAGCTTATCCGACAGAACCTACGAGCAGTACTTC. This gives the protein CASSLSDRTYEQYF. The chain employs TRBV11-3 and TRBJ2-7, with a weak D call TRBD1 (5 bases). Germline V CDR1 and CDR2: SGHNT, YENEEA. The V end lost 2 bases, the J end lost 2 bases, and 10 bases lay between the germline ends. There are 14 residues in the CDR3. The complete variable domain, with remaining parts taken from reference TRBV11-3 and TRBJ2-7, reads EAGVVQSPRYKIIEKKQPVAFWCNPISGHNTLYWYLQNLGQGPELLIRYENEEAVDDSQLPKDRFSAERLKGVDSTLKIQPAELGDSAVYLCASSLSDRTYEQYFGPGTRLTVT.